Below, one T cell receptor (beta chain) is given with its context. Its binding antigen is unknown. From each donor, a roughly 2.7 ml peripheral blood sample was collected into PAXgene tubes and kept at -80 degrees C. Without any T cell sorting, total RNA was extracted from whole blood using the PAXgene blood miRNA kit on an automated QIAcube. Peripheral blood from monozygotic twin pairs who were concordant or discordant for inflammatory bowel disease underwent deep TCRalpha and TCRbeta repertoire profiling using unique molecular barcoding. Smoking habits were recorded for all twin pairs, and individuals were classified as current, former or never smokers. This record belongs to a study of monozygotic twins with inflammatory bowel disease (dated by TCRdb to between 2017 and 2020). Describing the broader study: A total of roughly 28 monozygotic twin pairs were included in the full study, comprising nine German pairs (four IBD-concordant, five IBD-discordant) and 19 IBD-discordant Danish pairs. The search for disease-associated traits relied mainly on comparing, within discordant pairs, IBD patients with their genetically identical healthy co-twins. Each individual had, on average, about 151 000 unique TCRalpha sequences and 181 000 unique TCRbeta sequences available for analysis.

Library preparation was by 5' RACE. For each TCR library, 3,000 to 3,500 ng of total RNA was used. For each sample, cDNA synthesis with SMARTScribe reverse transcriptase was split into eight separate reactions. Unique molecular identifiers containing a 6-nucleotide sample barcode were introduced through template switching during cDNA synthesis. TCRalpha and TCRbeta cDNA was amplified by two nested PCRs of roughly 15 and 9 cycles, with bead purification after each PCR. Before amplification, the cDNA was treated with uracil DNA-glycosylase and purified using the QIAquick PCR purification kit. The second PCR added Illumina TruSeq-compatible adapters along with sample-specific barcodes. TapeStation and Qubit were used to check library quality and concentration, and 5 ng of each library went into the pool. Sequencing of the pooled libraries was done on an Illumina HiSeq2500 single-index Rapid Run using custom sequencing primers and 2 x 100 bp reads. The original pipeline was this. PCR and sequencing errors were corrected by UMI-based consensus assembly using MiGEC version 1.2.6. MiXCR version 2.1.1 was used for V(D)J alignment, clonotype assembly and CDR3 extraction. To normalise gene usage, clonotype sharing and MAIT/NKT TCR abundance, the analysis used the top 1000, 10 000 and 20 000 clonotypes per sample. After downsampling to 27 000 UMIs, diversity was calculated as the inverse Simpson index using the vegan R package. Paired Mann-Whitney U tests were applied to discordant twin pairs, and Benjamini-Hochberg correction was used for multiple testing. TCRdb reprocessed the raw reads; every CDR3 protein sequence is a single record, and DNA is not supplied. None of the V and J calls come from the authors' own analysis; TCRdb made them. This sample's table carries about 160,000 distinct CDR3 sequences. Approximately 3% of the sample goes to the ten largest clones.

The CDR3, from cysteine to phenylalanine, totals 11 residues. No DNA was logged. Looking up the germline V gene yields CDR1 SQVTM and CDR2 ANQGSEA. What the authors observed across the whole study: No difference in repertoire similarity was observed between concordant and discordant twins, possibly owing to limited statistical power. Fewer clonotypes were shared with other individuals by IBD patients than by healthy twins, most markedly in patients showing signs of disease activity. Distinction between different T cell subtypes could not be achieved in the analysis. IBD patients had lower TCRbeta repertoire diversity, measured by the inverse Simpson index, than their healthy co-twins. No single strong signal or clonotype linked to IBD turned up in the results, so the idea that one exists was not supported. Differing immunosuppressive treatments among patients may have added background noise and inter-individual variability to the repertoires.

Input material: blood. In this chain, TRBV29-1 is recombined with TRBJ2-3; there is no DNA to check the TCRdb D call of TRBD1. The clonotype comes from a human donor with ulcerative colitis or Crohn's disease, or a healthy co-twin of an affected twin (not recorded which). The CDR3 amino acid sequence is: CSANRGHTQYF.